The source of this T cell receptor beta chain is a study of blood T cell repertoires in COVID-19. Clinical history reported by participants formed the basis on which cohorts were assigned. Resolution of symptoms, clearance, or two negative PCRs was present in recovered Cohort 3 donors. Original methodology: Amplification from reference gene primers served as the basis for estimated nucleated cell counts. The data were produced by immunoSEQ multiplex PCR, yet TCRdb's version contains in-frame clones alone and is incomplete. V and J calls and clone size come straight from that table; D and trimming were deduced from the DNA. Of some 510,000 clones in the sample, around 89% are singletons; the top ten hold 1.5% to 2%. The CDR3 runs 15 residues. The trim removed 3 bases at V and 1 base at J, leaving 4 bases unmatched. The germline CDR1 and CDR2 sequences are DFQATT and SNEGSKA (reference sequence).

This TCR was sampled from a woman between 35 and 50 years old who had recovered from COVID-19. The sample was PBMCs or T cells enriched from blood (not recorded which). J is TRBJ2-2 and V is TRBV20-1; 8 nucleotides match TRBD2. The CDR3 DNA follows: TGCAGTGCTAGTCCCAGCGGGAGGAACACCGGGGAGCTGTTTTTT. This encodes CSASPSGRNTGELFF.